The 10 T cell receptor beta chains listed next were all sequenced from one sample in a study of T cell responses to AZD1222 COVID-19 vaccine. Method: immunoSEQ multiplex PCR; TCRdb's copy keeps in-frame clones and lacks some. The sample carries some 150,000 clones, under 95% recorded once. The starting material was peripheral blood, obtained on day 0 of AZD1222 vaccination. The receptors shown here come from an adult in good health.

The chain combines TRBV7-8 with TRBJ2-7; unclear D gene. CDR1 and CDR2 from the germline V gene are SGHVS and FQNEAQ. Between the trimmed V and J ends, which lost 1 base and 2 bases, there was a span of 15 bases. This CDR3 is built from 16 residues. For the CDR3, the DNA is TGTGCCAGCAGCTTAGGTATGTTCCGGCAGCCCTACGAGCAGTACTTC. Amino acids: CASSLGMFRQPYEQYF.

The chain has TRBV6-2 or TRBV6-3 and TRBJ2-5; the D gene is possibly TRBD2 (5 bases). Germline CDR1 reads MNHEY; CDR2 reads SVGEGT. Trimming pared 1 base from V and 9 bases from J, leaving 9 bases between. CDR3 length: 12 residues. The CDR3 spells CASSYLRAAQYF. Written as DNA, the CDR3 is TGTGCCAGCAGTTACTTGAGGGCGGCCCAGTACTTC.

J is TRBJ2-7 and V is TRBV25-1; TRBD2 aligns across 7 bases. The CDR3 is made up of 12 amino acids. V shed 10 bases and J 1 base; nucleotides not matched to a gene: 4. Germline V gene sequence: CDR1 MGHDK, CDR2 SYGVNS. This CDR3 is CATGRESYEQYF. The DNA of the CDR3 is TGTGCCACGGGGCGGGAGTCCTACGAGCAGTACTTC.

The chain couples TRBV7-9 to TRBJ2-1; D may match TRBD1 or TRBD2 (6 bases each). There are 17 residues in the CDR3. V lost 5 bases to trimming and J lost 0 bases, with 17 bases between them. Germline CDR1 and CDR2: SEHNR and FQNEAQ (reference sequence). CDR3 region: CASSQQGGSSSYNEQFF. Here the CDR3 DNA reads TGTGCCAGCAGCCAGCAAGGGGGGTCTAGCTCCTACAATGAGCAGTTCTTC.

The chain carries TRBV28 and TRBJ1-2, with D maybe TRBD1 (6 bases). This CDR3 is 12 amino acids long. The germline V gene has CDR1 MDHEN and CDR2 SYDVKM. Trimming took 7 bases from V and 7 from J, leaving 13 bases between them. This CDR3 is CASTTGLAGYTF. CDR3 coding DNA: TGTGCCAGCACGACAGGACTTGCTGGCTACACCTTC.

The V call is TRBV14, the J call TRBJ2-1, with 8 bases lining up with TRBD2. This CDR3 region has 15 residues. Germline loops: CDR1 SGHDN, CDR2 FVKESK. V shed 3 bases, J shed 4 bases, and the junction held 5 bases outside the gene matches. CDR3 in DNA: TGTGCCAGCAGCCAGAGCGGGGGTGAATACAATGAGCAGTTCTTC. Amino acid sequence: CASSQSGGEYNEQFF.

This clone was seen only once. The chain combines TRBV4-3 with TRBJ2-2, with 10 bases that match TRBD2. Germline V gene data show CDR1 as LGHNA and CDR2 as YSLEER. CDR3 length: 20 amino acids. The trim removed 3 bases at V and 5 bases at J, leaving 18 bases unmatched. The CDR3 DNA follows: TGCGCCAGCAGCCAGTCCCCTCTCTTGGCTGGAGCGGGGGGGACCGGGGAGCTGTTTTTT. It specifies CASSQSPLLAGAGGTGELFF.

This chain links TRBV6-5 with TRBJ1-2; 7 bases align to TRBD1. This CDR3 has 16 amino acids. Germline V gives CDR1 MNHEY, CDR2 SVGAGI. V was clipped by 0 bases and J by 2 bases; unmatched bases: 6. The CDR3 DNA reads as TGTGCCAGCAGTTACTCGAGGGCAGGGGGGAACTATGGCTACACCTTC. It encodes CASSYSRAGGNYGYTF.

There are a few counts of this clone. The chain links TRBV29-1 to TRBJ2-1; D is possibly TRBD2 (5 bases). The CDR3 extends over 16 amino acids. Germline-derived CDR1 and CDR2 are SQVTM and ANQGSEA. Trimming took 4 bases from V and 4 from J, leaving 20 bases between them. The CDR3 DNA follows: TGCAGCGTTGGACCCACCCTATCGGGGATTTACAATGAGCAGTTCTTC. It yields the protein CSVGPTLSGIYNEQFF.

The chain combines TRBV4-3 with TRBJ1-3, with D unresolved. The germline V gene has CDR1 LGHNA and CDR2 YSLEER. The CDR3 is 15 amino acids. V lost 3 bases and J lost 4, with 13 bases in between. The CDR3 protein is CASSHSIRAGNTIYF. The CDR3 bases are TGCGCCAGCAGCCATTCGATAAGGGCCGGAAACACCATATATTTT.